Presented here are 22 T cell receptor beta chains from one specimen sequenced in a study of blood T cell repertoires in COVID-19. Only in-frame clones appear in the TCRdb table, and some are missing; sequencing was by immunoSEQ multiplex PCR. Of 300,000 to 350,000 clones in the sample, about nine tenths were seen once. Source material: peripheral blood. The receptors come from a man between 18 and 35 years old with active or convalescent COVID-19.

The rearrangement links TRBV4-1 to TRBJ2-7; D remains unclear. Germline CDR1 reads MGHRA; CDR2 reads YSYEKL. The CDR3 covers 17 residues. Trimming shortened V by 4 bases and J by 4 bases, and 23 bases separated the two germline ends. The CDR3 nucleotides are TGCGCCAGCAGCCCGAGGCATGGCCCCGGTGGATATTACGAGCAGTACTTC. Amino acids: CASSPRHGPGGYYEQYF.

This chain uses TRBV5-4 with TRBJ2-7; the match to TRBD2 covers 12 bases. The CDR3 is 15 amino acids. V dropped 4 bases and J dropped 5; count of bases not matched to a gene: 7. The germline V gene encodes CDR1 SGHNT and CDR2 YYREEE (reference sequence). CDR3 nucleotide sequence: TGTGCCAGCAGCCTCACTAGCGGGGGGTGGAACGAGCAGTACTTC. It translates to CASSLTSGGWNEQYF.

This chain uses TRBV7-9 with TRBJ1-4; TRBD1 aligns across 9 bases. From germline, CDR1 is SEHNR and CDR2 FQNEAQ (reference sequence). J gave up 7 bases and V 5 bases, and 8 bases lay outside the gene matches. The CDR3 is 15 amino acids. The CDR3 region is CASSTTDRGGEKLFF. Written as DNA, the CDR3 is TGTGCCAGCAGCACGACGGACAGGGGAGGTGAAAAACTGTTTTTT.

The chain couples TRBV20-1 to TRBJ2-3, with 7 positions matching TRBD2. Germline CDR1 is DFQATT and CDR2 is SNEGSKA (reference sequence). The junction had 1 base not matched to a gene; V was cut back by 4 bases and J by 6 bases. The CDR3 is 11 residues long. CDR3 DNA sequence: TGCAGTGCTACTAGCGGCGATACGCAGTATTTT. It encodes CSATSGDTQYF.

The rearrangement links TRBV27 to TRBJ1-2, with D tentatively TRBD1 (6 bases). The CDR3 extends over 14 amino acids. Germline V lookup: CDR1 MNHEY, CDR2 SMNVEV (reference sequence). The V and J ends lost 7 bases and 6 bases respectively, with 18 bases between them. CDR3 loop: CASTGTRSGNGYTF. The CDR3 DNA reads TGTGCCAGCACTGGGACACGCTCCGGAAATGGCTACACCTTC.

In this sample, this clone turned up once. V is TRBV7-2 and J is TRBJ2-5, with TRBD2 as a possible D gene (6 bases). CDR1 is SGHTA, CDR2 FQGNSA, per germline. This CDR3 spans 15 amino acids. V was shortened by 2 bases and J by 4 bases, with 14 bases between the two germline ends. The CDR3 sequence: CASSLYPGRGETQYF. The CDR3 nucleotides read TGTGCCAGCAGCTTATATCCGGGGCGGGGAGAGACCCAGTACTTC.

V and J are TRBV7-2 and TRBJ2-7; TRBD1 is a possible D gene (5 bases). The CDR3 length is 15 residues. V dropped 0 bases and J dropped 0 bases, with 9 bases sitting between them. In germline, CDR1 is SGHTA, CDR2 FQGNSA. The CDR3: CASSLAQGYSYEQYF. The CDR3 nucleotides are TGTGCCAGCAGCTTAGCGCAGGGATACTCCTACGAGCAGTACTTC.

V is TRBV7-2 and J is TRBJ2-3; 10 nucleotides match TRBD2. Germline loops: CDR1 SGHTA, CDR2 FQGNSA. This CDR3 spans 16 amino acids. V trimming: 6 bases; J trimming: 2 bases; junction bases outside the gene matches: 8. The CDR3 nucleotides read TGTGCCAGCAGGGCCCTAGCGGGGGTTCCCACAGATACGCAGTATTTT. Translated, it gives CASRALAGVPTDTQYF.

The chain uses TRBV4-1 and TRBJ2-7; TRBD1 matches 8 bases. Trimming cost V 1 base and J 6 bases; bases outside gene matches: 5. Germline assignment: CDR1 MGHRA and CDR2 YSYEKL. The CDR3 extends over 14 amino acids. CDR3 region: CASSQGQGSGEQYF. The CDR3 DNA follows: TGCGCCAGCAGCCAAGGACAGGGGTCGGGCGAGCAGTACTTC.

V is TRBV27 and J is TRBJ1-6; TRBD1 agrees at 10 bases. The CDR3 totals 18 residues. The germline CDR1 and CDR2 sequences are MNHEY and SMNVEV (reference sequence). Germline trimming cut 5 bases from V and 3 bases from J; bases unmatched to any gene: 10. The DNA for the CDR3 is TGTGCCAGCAGTCAGAGGCGACAGGGGGCGGGCTATAATTCACCCCTCCACTTT. Its translation is CASSQRRQGAGYNSPLHF.

On this clone itself: Other DNA sequences in the sample encode the same CDR3. V is TRBV6-5 and J is TRBJ2-7; 8 positions agree with TRBD1. CDR3 size: 14 residues. With V trimmed by 2 bases and J by 1 base, 1 base remained unmatched. Germline V gives CDR1 MNHEY, CDR2 SVGAGI. Written as DNA, the CDR3 is TGTGCCAGCAGTTACGGACAGGGATCCTACGAGCAGTACTTC. As protein: CASSYGQGSYEQYF.

This chain links TRBV3-1 (or the pseudogene TRBV3-2) with TRBJ2-3; possibly TRBD2 for D (6 bases). This CDR3 is built from 14 residues. V dropped 8 bases and J dropped 4 bases, with 16 bases sitting between them. Germline CDR1 is LGHDT and CDR2 is YNNKEL (reference sequence). The CDR3 nucleotides read TGTGCCAGCGCTGACCCTTGGAGGGCAGATACGCAGTATTTT. The encoded protein is CASADPWRADTQYF.

The chain has TRBV27 and TRBJ2-1; no clear D gene. The ends were cut back, 9 bases at V and 9 bases at J, with 21 bases in the middle. In germline, CDR1 is MNHEY, CDR2 SMNVEV (reference sequence). The CDR3 is made up of 14 amino acids. The CDR3 sequence: CASRDQTLTGEQFF. The CDR3 DNA follows: TGTGCCAGTCGTGACCAAACCTTAACGGGTGAGCAGTTCTTC.

The chain carries TRBV21-1 and TRBJ1-5. TRBV21-1 is shown as a pseudogene. There are 11 residues in the CDR3. The CDR3 DNA sequence: TGTGCCAGCCCGGGGTCAGAGCCCCAGCATTTT. It specifies CASPGSEPQHF.

The chain links TRBV6-5 to TRBJ2-7; TRBD2 matches 10 bases. The CDR3 extends over 15 amino acids. Losses at the gene ends were 4 bases for V and 3 bases for J; bases not matched to a gene: 6. Looked up from germline, CDR1 is MNHEY and CDR2 is SVGAGI. The CDR3 protein is CASSLRGLAVYEQYF. Here the CDR3 DNA reads TGTGCCAGCAGTTTGAGAGGACTAGCGGTCTACGAGCAGTACTTC.

V and J are TRBV6-6 and TRBJ2-1, with 8 bases matching TRBD1. The germline gives CDR1 MNHNY, CDR2 SVGAGI (reference sequence). The CDR3 runs 14 residues. The junction had 11 bases not matched to a gene; V was cut back by 8 bases and J by 8 bases. This CDR3 is CASRSTGGRDEQFF. CDR3 nucleotides: TGTGCCAGCCGTAGTACAGGGGGTAGGGATGAGCAGTTCTTC.

This chain joins TRBV4-1 and TRBJ1-2; the D gene is possibly TRBD1 (6 bases). V was pared by 0 bases and J by 0 bases, with 17 bases between. The CDR3 extends over 18 amino acids. Germline V gives CDR1 MGHRA, CDR2 YSYEKL. CDR3 DNA sequence: TGCGCCAGCAGCCAAGAGCTCCTACAGGGAAGGGCTAACTATGGCTACACCTTC. This gives the protein CASSQELLQGRANYGYTF.

CDR3 region: CASSEHPGGSYEQYF. The CDR3, as DNA: TGTGCCAGCAGCGAACACCCGGGAGGCTCCTACGAGCAGTACTTC. The gene calls are TRBV7-6 and TRBJ2-7; 7 positions agree with TRBD2. The germline V gene has CDR1 SGHVS and CDR2 FNYEAQ. V shed 5 bases, J shed 0 bases, and the junction held 7 bases outside the gene matches. CDR3 size: 15 residues.

The V gene is TRBV6-5, the J gene TRBJ1-4; 9 nucleotides line up with TRBD1. CDR3 length: 14 residues. The J segment lost 5 bases and the V segment lost 5 bases, leaving 3 bases of the junction unmatched. Per germline, CDR1 MNHEY and CDR2 SVGAGI. The CDR3 spells CASSRTGENEKLFF. CDR3 bases: TGTGCCAGCAGTAGGACAGGGGAGAATGAAAAACTGTTTTTT.

This sequence joins TRBV27 and TRBJ2-1, with D possibly matching TRBD1 (5 bases). The germline V gene encodes CDR1 MNHEY and CDR2 SMNVEV (reference sequence). The V end was cut by 3 bases, the J end by 3 bases, with 12 bases between. The length of the CDR3 is 15 residues. The CDR3: CASSLTAQNYNEQFF. DNA for the CDR3: TGTGCCAGCAGTTTGACAGCGCAAAACTACAATGAGCAGTTCTTC.

The genes are TRBV10-1 and TRBJ1-1, with D perhaps TRBD1 (5 bases). The ends were cut back, 10 bases at V and 0 bases at J, with 18 bases in the middle. Germline-derived CDR1 and CDR2 are WNHNN and SYGVQD (reference sequence). This CDR3 contains 15 residues. The CDR3 reads CATRVSAVMNTEAFF. The DNA of the CDR3 is TGCGCCACCAGGGTGAGTGCGGTTATGAACACTGAAGCTTTCTTT.

The genes are TRBV6-6 and TRBJ2-5; the match to TRBD1 covers 7 bases. Germline V lookup: CDR1 MNHNY, CDR2 SVGAGI (reference sequence). The V segment lost 6 bases and the J segment 5 bases; nucleotides outside the gene matches: 3. This CDR3 has 12 residues. CDR3: CASSDREETQYF. The CDR3 region has the DNA TGTGCCAGCAGCGACAGGGAGGAGACCCAGTACTTC.